Below, one T cell receptor (beta chain) is given with its context. Its specificity is unknown. The data stem from a study of cytomegalovirus exposure and HLA in healthy donors. Points from the study as a whole: Within an earlier analysis, most TCR beta V segments proved productive either about 90% or about 30% of the time. Later analysis identified 16,000 or so TCR beta sequences associated with HLA alleles, using a false discovery rate threshold of 0.05.

Germline V gives CDR1 SGHTA, CDR2 FQGNSA. Germline trimming cut 0 bases from V and 4 bases from J; bases unmatched to any gene: 5. The CDR3 has 15 residues. The PCR employed 60 Vbeta primers together with 13 Jbeta primers. In the original processing: Around 83 million unique TCR beta chains, roughly 11 million shared, were counted in a later analysis. The assay was immunoSEQ multiplex PCR, and TCRdb's table has in-frame clones only and misses some. V, J and clone size are those of that table, while D and trimming were read from the DNA. The sample contains about 160,000 clones, roughly 80% of which appear only once.

The receptor was isolated from a man between 18 and 29 years old in good health and CMV-seronegative. This chain uses TRBV7-2 with TRBJ1-2; TRBD1 agrees at 7 bases. The sample consisted of PBMCs. This CDR3 reads CASSLADRASYGYTF. CDR3 in DNA: TGTGCCAGCAGCTTAGCAGACAGGGCTTCCTATGGCTACACCTTC.